This T cell receptor (beta chain) was observed in a study of shared clonotypes between healthy human individuals. Germline V lookup: CDR1 SGHVS, CDR2 FNYEAQ. With 5 bases clipped from V and 6 bases from J, the junction kept 12 bases outside the gene matches. The CDR3 has 15 amino acids. Clones were read by immunoSEQ multiplex PCR, and TCRdb kept only the in-frame ones, dropping some. The data hold about 700,000 clones, with around 72% observed a single time. A word on this clone: Its antigen is still unknown.

Findings of the study overall: Clonotypes not shared had lower generation probabilities than those common to all four donors. Larger richness was generally estimated for naive than memory subsets.

This chain uses TRBV7-6 with TRBJ2-7; 8 bases map to TRBD2. The sample was memory CD4+ T cells sorted from blood. Subset denoted: CD45RA-negative fraction. The TCR was taken from a woman aged 25 to 39 in good health. The CDR3 region has the DNA TGTGCCAGCAGCCCCTCGGGACTAGGTTTGGGCGAGCAGTACTTC. This sequence encodes CASSPSGLGLGEQYF.